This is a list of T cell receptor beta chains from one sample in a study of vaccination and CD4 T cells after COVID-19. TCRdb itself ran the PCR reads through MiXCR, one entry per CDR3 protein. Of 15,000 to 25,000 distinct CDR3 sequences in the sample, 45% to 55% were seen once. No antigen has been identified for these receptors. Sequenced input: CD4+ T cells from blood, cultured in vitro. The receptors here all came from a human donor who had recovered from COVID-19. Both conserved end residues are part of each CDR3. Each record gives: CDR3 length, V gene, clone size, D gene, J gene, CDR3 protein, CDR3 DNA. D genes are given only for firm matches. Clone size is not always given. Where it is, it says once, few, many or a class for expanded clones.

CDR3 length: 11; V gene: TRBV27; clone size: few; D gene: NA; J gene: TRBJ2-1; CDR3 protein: CASSSRNEQFF; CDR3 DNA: TGTGCCAGCAGTTCCCGAAATGAGCAGTTCTTC
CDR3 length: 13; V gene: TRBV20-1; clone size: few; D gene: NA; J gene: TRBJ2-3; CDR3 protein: CSVNQGGTDTQYF; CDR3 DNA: TGCAGCGTTAATCAGGGGGGAACAGATACGCAGTATTTT
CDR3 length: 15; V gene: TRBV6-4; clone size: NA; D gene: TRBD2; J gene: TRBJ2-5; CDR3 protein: CASRKTSGGEETQYF; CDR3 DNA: TGTGCCAGCAGGAAGACTAGCGGAGGAGAAGAGACCCAGTACTTC
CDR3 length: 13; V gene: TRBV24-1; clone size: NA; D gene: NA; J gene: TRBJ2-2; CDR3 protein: CATSDGGLGELFF; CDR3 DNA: TGTGCCACCAGTGACGGGGGGCTGGGGGAGCTGTTTTTT
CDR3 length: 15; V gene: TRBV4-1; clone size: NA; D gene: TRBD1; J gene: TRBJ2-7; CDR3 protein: CASTLSGTGAYEQYF; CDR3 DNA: TGCGCCAGCACCCTCTCCGGGACAGGGGCGTACGAGCAGTACTTC
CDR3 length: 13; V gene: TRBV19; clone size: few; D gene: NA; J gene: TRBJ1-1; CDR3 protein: CASLEGSKTEAFF; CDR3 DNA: TGTGCCAGTTTAGAGGGGTCAAAGACTGAAGCTTTCTTT
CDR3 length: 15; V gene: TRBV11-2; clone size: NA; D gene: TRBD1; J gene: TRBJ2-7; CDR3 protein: CASSPRQGSLYEQYF; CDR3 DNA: TGTGCCAGCAGCCCCAGACAGGGCTCCCTCTACGAGCAGTACTTC
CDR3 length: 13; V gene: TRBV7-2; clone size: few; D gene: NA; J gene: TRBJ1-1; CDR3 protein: CASSLEQATEAFF; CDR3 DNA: TGTGCCAGCAGCTTAGAACAGGCGACTGAAGCTTTCTTT
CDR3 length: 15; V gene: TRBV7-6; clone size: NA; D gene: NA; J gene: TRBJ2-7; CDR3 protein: CASSLKQGSLYEQYF; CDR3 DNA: TGTGCCAGCAGCTTAAAACAGGGAAGTCTCTACGAGCAGTACTTC
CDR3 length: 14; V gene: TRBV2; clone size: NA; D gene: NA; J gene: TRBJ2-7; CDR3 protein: CASSVEKGIDEQYF; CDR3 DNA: TGTGCCAGCAGTGTAGAAAAGGGGATCGACGAGCAGTACTTC
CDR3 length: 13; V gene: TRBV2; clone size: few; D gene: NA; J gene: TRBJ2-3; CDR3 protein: CASRPLRTDTQYF; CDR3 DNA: TGTGCCAGCAGACCCCTTAGGACCGATACGCAGTATTTT
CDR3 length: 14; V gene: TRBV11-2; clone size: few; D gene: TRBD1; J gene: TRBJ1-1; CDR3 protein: CASSPDRVNTEAFF; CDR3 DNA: TGTGCCAGCAGCCCGGACAGGGTGAACACTGAAGCTTTCTTT
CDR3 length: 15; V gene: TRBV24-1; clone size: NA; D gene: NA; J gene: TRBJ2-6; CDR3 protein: CATSDPGSGANVLTF; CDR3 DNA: TGTGCCACCAGTGATCCGGGTTCCGGGGCCAACGTCCTGACTTTC
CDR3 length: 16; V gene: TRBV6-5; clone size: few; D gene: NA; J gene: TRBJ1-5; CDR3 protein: CASSYRSGDSNQPQHF; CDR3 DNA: TGTGCCAGCAGTTACCGTTCGGGCGATAGCAATCAGCCCCAGCATTTT
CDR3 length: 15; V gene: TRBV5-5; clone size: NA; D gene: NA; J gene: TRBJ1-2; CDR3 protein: CASSPVQGKGYGYTF; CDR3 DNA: TGTGCCAGCAGCCCCGTACAAGGGAAGGGGTATGGCTACACCTTC
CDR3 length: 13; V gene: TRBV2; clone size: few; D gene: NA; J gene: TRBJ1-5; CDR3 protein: CASRLQGNQPQHF; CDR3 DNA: TGTGCCAGCAGACTTCAGGGGAATCAGCCCCAGCATTTT
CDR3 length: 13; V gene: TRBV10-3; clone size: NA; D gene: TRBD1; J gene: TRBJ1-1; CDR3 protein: CATVQGAGTEAFF; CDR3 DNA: TGTGCCACAGTACAGGGGGCGGGCACTGAAGCTTTCTTT
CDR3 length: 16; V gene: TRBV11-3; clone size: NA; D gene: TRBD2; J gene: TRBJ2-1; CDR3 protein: CASSPPGGWDRNEQFF; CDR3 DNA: TGTGCCAGCAGCCCTCCGGGAGGGTGGGATCGGAATGAGCAGTTCTTC
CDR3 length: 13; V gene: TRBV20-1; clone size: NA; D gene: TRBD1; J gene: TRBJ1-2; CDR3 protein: CSARDYRGDGYTF; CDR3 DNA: TGCAGTGCTAGAGATTACAGGGGAGACGGCTACACCTTC
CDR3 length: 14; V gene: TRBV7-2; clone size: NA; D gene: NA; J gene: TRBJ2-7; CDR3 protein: CASSLASRDYEQYF; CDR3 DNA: TGTGCCAGCAGCTTAGCGTCCAGGGACTACGAGCAGTACTTC
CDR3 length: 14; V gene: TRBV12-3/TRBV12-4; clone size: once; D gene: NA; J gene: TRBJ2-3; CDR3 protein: CASTPLDGTDTQYF; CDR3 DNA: TGTGCCAGCACCCCACTAGATGGGACAGATACGCAGTATTTT
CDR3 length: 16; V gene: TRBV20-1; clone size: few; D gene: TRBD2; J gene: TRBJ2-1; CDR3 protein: CSARDPAGALSNEQFF; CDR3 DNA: TGCAGTGCTAGAGATCCAGCGGGGGCCTTGTCTAATGAGCAGTTCTTC
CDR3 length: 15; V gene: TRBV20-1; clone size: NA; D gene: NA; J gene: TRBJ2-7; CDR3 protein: CSARNSGTGSYEQYF; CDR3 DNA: TGCAGTGCTAGGAACAGCGGGACAGGATCCTACGAGCAGTACTTC
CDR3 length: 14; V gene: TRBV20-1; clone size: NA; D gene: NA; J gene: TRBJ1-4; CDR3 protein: CSARVPGLSEKLFF; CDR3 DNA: TGCAGTGCTAGAGTCCCAGGGCTGAGTGAAAAACTGTTTTTT
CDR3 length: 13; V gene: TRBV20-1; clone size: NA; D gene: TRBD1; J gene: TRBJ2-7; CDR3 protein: CSASQGPQREQYF; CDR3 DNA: TGCAGTGCTTCACAGGGGCCGCAGAGGGAGCAGTACTTC
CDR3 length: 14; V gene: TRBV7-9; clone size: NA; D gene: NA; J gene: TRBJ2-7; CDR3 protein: CASSDLRTGYEQYF; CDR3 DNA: TGTGCCAGCAGCGACCTTAGGACGGGTTACGAGCAGTACTTC
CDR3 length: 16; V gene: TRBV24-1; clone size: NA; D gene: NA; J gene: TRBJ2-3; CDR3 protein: CATSDPRGRGTDTQYF; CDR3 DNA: TGTGCCACCAGTGATCCCAGGGGAAGGGGCACAGATACGCAGTATTTT
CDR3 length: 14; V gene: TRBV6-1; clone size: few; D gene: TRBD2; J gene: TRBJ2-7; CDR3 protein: CASSRTSGGYEQYF; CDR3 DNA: TGTGCCAGCAGCAGGACTAGCGGGGGCTACGAGCAGTACTTC
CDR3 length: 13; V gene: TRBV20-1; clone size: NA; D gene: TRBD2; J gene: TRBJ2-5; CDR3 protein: CSVIRDYPKTQYF; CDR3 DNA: TGCAGTGTGATCCGGGACTATCCCAAGACCCAGTACTTC
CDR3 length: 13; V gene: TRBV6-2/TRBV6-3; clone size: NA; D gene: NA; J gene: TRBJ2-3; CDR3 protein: CAGKGTGPDTQYF; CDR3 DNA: TGTGCCGGCAAGGGGACCGGGCCAGATACGCAGTATTTT
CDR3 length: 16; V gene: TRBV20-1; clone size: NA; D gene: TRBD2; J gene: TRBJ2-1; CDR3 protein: CSARNLAGSSYNEQFF; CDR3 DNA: TGCAGTGCTAGAAATCTAGCGGGAAGCTCCTACAATGAGCAGTTCTTC
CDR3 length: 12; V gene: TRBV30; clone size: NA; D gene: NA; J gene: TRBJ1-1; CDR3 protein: CAWGGGGTEAFF; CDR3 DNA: TGTGCCTGGGGCGGAGGGGGTACTGAAGCTTTCTTT
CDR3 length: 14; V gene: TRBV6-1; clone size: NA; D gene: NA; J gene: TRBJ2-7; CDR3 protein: CASSEAPVSYEQYF; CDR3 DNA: TGTGCCAGCAGTGAAGCACCGGTCTCCTACGAGCAGTACTTC
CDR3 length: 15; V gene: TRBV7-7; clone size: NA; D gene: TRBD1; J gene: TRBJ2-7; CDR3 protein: CASSGGTGGSYEQYF; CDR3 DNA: TGTGCTAGCAGCGGCGGGACAGGGGGTTCCTACGAGCAGTACTTC
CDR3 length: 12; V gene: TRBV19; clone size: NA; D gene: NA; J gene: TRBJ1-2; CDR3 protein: CASMDRGYGYTF; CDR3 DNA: TGTGCCAGTATGGACAGAGGCTATGGCTACACCTTC
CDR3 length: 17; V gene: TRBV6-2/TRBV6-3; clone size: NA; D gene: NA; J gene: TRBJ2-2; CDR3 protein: CASTIPQGLGDAGELFF; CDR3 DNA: TGTGCCAGCACCATCCCACAGGGATTGGGTGACGCCGGGGAGCTGTTTTTT
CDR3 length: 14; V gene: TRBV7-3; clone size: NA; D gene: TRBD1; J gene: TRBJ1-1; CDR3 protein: CASSLEGAYPEAFF; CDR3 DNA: TGTGCCAGCAGCTTAGAGGGGGCGTATCCTGAAGCTTTCTTT
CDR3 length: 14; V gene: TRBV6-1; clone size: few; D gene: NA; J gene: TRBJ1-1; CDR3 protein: CASSTGGLGTEAFF; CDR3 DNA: TGTGCCAGCAGTACCGGGGGCTTAGGCACTGAAGCTTTCTTT
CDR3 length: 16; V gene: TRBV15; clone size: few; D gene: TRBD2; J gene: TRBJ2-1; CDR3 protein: CATSRGLAGVGNEQFF; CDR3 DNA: TGTGCCACCAGCAGAGGACTAGCGGGAGTAGGCAATGAGCAGTTCTTC
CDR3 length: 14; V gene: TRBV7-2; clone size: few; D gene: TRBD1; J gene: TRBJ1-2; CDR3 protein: CASSLRQGVYGYTF; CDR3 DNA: TGTGCCAGCAGCTTAAGACAGGGTGTCTATGGCTACACCTTC
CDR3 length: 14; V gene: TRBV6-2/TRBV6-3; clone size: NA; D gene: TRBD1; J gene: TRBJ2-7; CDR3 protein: CASRTGTGRNEQYF; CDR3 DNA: TGTGCCAGCAGAACCGGGACAGGGAGGAACGAGCAGTACTTC
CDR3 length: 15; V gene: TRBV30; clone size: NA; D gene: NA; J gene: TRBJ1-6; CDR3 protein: CAWSGQSSYNSPLHF; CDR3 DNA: TGTGCCTGGAGTGGACAGAGCTCCTATAATTCACCCCTCCACTTT
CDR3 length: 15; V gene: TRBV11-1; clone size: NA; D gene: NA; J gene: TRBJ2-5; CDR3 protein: CVSSRSGIDGGTQYF; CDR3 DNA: TGTGTCAGCAGCAGGAGCGGAATTGATGGAGGGACCCAGTACTTC
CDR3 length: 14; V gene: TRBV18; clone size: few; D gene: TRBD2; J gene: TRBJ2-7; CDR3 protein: CASSSRLASYEQYF; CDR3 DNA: TGTGCCAGCTCATCCCGACTAGCCTCCTACGAGCAGTACTTC
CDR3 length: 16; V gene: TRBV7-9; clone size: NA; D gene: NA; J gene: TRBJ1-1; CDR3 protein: CASSLLRIRGNTEAFF; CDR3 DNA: TGTGCCAGCAGCCTACTACGCATCAGGGGTAATACTGAAGCTTTCTTT
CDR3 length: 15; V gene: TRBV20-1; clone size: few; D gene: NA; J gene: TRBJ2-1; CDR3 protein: CSARLLSGWGDEQFF; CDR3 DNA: TGCAGTGCTCGACTCCTTAGCGGTTGGGGGGATGAGCAGTTCTTC
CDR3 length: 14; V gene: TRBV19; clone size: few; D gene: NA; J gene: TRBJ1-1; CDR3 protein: CASSRVFPPDEAFF; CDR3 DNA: TGTGCCAGTAGTCGGGTCTTCCCCCCAGATGAAGCTTTCTTT
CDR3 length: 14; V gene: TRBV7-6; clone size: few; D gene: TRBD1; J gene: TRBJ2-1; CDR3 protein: CASSSPTGTDEQFF; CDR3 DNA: TGTGCCAGCAGCTCTCCGACAGGGACGGATGAGCAGTTCTTC
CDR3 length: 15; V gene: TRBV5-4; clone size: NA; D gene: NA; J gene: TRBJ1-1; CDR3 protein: CASSLGGKVNTEAFF; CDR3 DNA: TGTGCCAGCAGCTTGGGGGGGAAAGTGAACACTGAAGCTTTCTTT
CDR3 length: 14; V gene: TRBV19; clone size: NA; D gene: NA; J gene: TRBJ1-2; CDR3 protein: CASKGLRGLDGYTF; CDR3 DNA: TGTGCCAGTAAAGGTTTGAGGGGCCTGGATGGCTACACCTTC
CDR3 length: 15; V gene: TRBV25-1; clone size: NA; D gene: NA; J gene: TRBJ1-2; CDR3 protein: CASQKAGTAFYGYTF; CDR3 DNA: TGTGCCAGTCAGAAGGCGGGGACGGCTTTCTATGGCTACACCTTC
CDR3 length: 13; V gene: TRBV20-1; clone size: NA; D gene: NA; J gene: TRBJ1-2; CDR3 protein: CSARGEGNYGYTF; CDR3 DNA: TGCAGTGCTAGAGGTGAAGGAAACTATGGCTACACCTTC
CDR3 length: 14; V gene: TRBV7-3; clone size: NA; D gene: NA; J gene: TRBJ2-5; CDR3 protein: CASSLVSPPETQYF; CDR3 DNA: TGTGCCAGCAGCTTAGTGTCCCCCCCCGAGACCCAGTACTTC
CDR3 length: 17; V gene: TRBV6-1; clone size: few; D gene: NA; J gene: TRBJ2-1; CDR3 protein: CASSEARGTVVYNEQFF; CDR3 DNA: TGTGCCAGCAGTGAAGCGAGGGGAACAGTGGTCTACAATGAGCAGTTCTTC
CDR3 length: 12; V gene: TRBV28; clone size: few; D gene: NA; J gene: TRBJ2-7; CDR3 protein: CASTDLIREQYF; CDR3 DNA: TGTGCCAGCACCGACCTGATACGGGAGCAGTACTTC
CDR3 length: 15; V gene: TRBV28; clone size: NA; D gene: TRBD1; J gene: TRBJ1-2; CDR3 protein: CASSSPPGTDGGYTF; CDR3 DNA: TGTGCCAGCAGTTCCCCCCCAGGGACAGATGGTGGCTACACCTTC
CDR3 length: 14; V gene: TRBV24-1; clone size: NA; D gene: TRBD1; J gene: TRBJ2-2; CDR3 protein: CATSGTGDTGELFF; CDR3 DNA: TGTGCCACTTCCGGGACAGGGGACACCGGGGAGCTGTTTTTT